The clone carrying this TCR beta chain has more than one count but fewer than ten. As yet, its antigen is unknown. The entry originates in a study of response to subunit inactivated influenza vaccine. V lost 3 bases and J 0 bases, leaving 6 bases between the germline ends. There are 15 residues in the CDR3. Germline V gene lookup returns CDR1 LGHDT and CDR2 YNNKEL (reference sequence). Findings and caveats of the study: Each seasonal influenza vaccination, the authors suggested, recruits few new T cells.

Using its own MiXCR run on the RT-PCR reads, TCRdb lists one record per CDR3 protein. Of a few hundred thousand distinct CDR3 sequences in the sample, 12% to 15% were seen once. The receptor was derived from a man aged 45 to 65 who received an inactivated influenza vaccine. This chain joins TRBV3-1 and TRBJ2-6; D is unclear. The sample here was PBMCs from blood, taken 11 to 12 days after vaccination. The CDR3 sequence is CASSHHLSGANVLTF. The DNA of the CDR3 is TGTGCCAGCAGCCATCACCTCTCTGGGGCCAACGTCCTGACTTTC.